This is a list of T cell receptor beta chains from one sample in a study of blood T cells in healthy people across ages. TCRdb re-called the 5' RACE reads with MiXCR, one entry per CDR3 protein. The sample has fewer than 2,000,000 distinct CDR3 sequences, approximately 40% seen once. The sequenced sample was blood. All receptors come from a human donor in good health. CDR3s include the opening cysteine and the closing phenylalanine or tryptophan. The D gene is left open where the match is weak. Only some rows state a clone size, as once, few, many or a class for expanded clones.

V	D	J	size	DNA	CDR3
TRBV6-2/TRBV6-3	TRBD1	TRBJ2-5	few	TGTGCCACCCGGGACAGGGATGTGGAGACCCAGTACTTC	CATRDRDVETQYF
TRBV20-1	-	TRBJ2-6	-	TGCAGTGCTAGAGGTTTCGGTGCTGGGGCCAACGTCCTGACTTTC	CSARGFGAGANVLTF
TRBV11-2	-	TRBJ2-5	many	TGTGCCAGCAGCTCCGGGGTCTCCCAAGAGACCCAGTACTTC	CASSSGVSQETQYF
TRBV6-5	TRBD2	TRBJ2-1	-	TGTGCCAGCAGACTATCTCTAGCGGGTTGGGTCAATGAGCAGTTCTTC	CASRLSLAGWVNEQFF
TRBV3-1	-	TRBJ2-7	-	TGTGCCAGCAGCCAAGCACGGGGTGCGTTCTACGAGCAGTACTTC	CASSQARGAFYEQYF
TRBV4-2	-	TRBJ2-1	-	TGTGCCAGCAGCCAAGAGCCGCTTGATGAGCAGTTCTTC	CASSQEPLDEQFF
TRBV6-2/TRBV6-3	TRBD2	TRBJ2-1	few	TGTGCCAGCAGTTTAAGACTAGCGGGGGGACCAAATCGAAACAATGAGCAGTTCTTC	CASSLRLAGGPNRNNEQFF
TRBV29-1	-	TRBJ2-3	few	TGCAGCCTCCACCGGGGGGATACGCAGTATTTT	CSLHRGDTQYF
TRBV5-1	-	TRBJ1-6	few	TGCGCCAGCAGGATTGGGGATTCACCCCTCCACTTT	CASRIGDSPLHF
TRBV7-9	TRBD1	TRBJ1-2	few	TGTGCCAGCAGCCAACAAGACCGGGACAGGGGAGGCTATGGCTACACCTTC	CASSQQDRDRGGYGYTF
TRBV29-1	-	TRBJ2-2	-	TGCAGCGTTAACCGAGGGGGCACCGGGGAGCTGTTTTTT	CSVNRGGTGELFF
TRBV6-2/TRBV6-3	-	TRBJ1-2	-	TGTGCCAGCAGTTTCCGCCATCCCTTCTACGGCTACACCTTC	CASSFRHPFYGYTF
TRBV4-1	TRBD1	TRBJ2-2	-	TGCGCCAGCAGCCAGGGTCAGGGGGCCACCGGGGAGCTGTTTTTT	CASSQGQGATGELFF
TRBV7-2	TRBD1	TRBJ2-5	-	TGTGCCAGCAGCTCCGGATCGACAGGGGGCTGGGAGACCCAGTACTTC	CASSSGSTGGWETQYF
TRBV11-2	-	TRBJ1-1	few	TGTGCCAGCAGCTTACCCCTTGAGAGGATGAACACTGAAGCTTTCTTT	CASSLPLERMNTEAFF
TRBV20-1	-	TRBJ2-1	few	TGCAGTGCTATAACTCCAGGACCATCCTACGAGCAGTTCTTC	CSAITPGPSYEQFF
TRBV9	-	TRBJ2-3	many	TGTGCCAGCAGCAAGAAGGAGGGTTTCACAGATACGCAGTATTTT	CASSKKEGFTDTQYF
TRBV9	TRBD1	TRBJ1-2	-	TGTGCCAGCAGCGAGGGGGACAGGGTAATCGGTAACTATGGCTACACCTTC	CASSEGDRVIGNYGYTF
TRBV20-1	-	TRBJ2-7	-	TGCAGTGCTAGCGATATATCCGGGACCATCCCATCCGAGCAGTACTTC	CSASDISGTIPSEQYF
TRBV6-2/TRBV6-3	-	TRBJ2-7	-	TGTGCCAGCAGCGACCCACCCTCCTACGAGCAGTACTTC	CASSDPPSYEQYF
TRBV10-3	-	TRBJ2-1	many	TGTGCCACCCGATCCTACAATGAGCAGTTCTTC	CATRSYNEQFF
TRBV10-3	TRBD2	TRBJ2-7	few	TGTGCCATCAATCGGGAGGGAACCTACGAGCAGTACTTC	CAINREGTYEQYF
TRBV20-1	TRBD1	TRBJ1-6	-	TGCAGTGCTTGGACAGGCAGCTCCTATAATTCACCCCTCCACTTT	CSAWTGSSYNSPLHF
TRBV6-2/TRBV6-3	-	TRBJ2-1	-	TGTGCCAGCAGTTACTCGAACAGAGCCTACAATGAGCAGTTCTTC	CASSYSNRAYNEQFF
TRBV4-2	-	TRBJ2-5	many	TGTGCCAGCAGCCAAGATTGGCAAGAGACCCAGTACTTC	CASSQDWQETQYF
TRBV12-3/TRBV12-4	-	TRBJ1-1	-	TGTGCCAGCAGTTGGGGGGGAAGGAGCACTGAAGCTTTCTTT	CASSWGGRSTEAFF
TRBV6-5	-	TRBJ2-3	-	TGTGCCAGCAGTTACTCGGTGGAGGGCACAGATACGCAGTATTTT	CASSYSVEGTDTQYF
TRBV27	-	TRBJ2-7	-	TGTGCCAGCAGTTTTGAAACCCCGGAGAACGAGCAGTACTTC	CASSFETPENEQYF
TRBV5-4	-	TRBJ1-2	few	TGTGCCAGCAGCTCCCCAAACACCCTCTATGGCTACACCTTC	CASSSPNTLYGYTF